The clone carrying this TCR beta chain has ten or more counts. Its specificity is not known. This specimen belongs to a study of CD8+CD57+ T cells in acquired aplastic anemia. On the study more broadly: Average DNA yield from sorted CD4+ and CD8+ cells was approximately 3.2 ug. General study findings and limits: Patients and controls had in common approximately 28 CD8+ CDR3 sequences.

Genomic DNA, serving as template, underwent TCR beta VDJ and CDR3 profiling. TCRdb reanalysed the reads using MiXCR and keeps one entry per CDR3 protein. The sample has 250,000 to 350,000 distinct CDR3 sequences, 45% to 65% seen once; the top ten hold roughly 1.2%. V was pared by 0 bases and J by 9 bases, with 15 bases between. The CDR3 sequence is 15 residues long. Germline values: CDR1 DFQATT, CDR2 SNEGSKA (reference sequence). Patients sequenced had flow cytometry evidence of CD8+CD57+ cell expansion. Severe acquired aplastic anemia was present in all patients. Patients had received no therapy at the time of blood sampling.

Sequencing was carried out using sorted CD4+, CD8+, or CD8+CD57+ T cells (not recorded which) from PBMCs. The sequence came from a human donor with aplastic anemia. The chain has TRBV20-1 and TRBJ1-6; D call uncertain. For the CDR3, the DNA is TGCAGTGCTAGAGATGTACGAGTACCTGGTTCACCCCTCCACTTT. Protein: CSARDVRVPGSPLHF.